Included here is one T cell receptor (beta chain) sequence, with context. The data derive from a study of blood T cell repertoires in COVID-19. Looked up from germline, CDR1 is KGHSH and CDR2 is LQKENI. Trimming cost V 0 bases and J 4 bases, with 12 bases left between them. The CDR3 has 15 residues. Profiled with immunoSEQ multiplex PCR; TCRdb holds only in-frame clones, not every one. The table includes about 130,000 clones, about 85% detected once. V usage is TRBV18 and J usage is TRBJ1-1, with D possibly matching TRBD1 (5 bases). This receptor was taken from a woman of 80 years or more with acute or convalescent COVID-19. Sequencing input: peripheral blood. This chain's CDR3 is CASSPPEGPGTEAFF. The CDR3 DNA follows: TGTGCCAGCTCACCACCGGAGGGGCCGGGCACTGAAGCTTTCTTT.